Below are 27 T cell receptor beta chains sequenced from a single sample in a study of blood T cell repertoires in COVID-19. Assay: immunoSEQ multiplex PCR; the TCRdb copy retains only in-frame clones and omits some. The data hold 120,000 to 150,000 clones, with about nine tenths observed a single time. Sequenced material: PBMCs or T cells enriched from blood (not recorded which). These receptors all stem from a woman in her thirties or forties who had been exposed to COVID-19.

This rearrangement joins TRBV9 to TRBJ2-1, with TRBD2 matching 13 bases. The CDR3 is 18 residues long. V gave up 4 bases and J gave up 6 bases; unmatched junction bases: 13. Germline values: CDR1 SGDLS, CDR2 YYNGEE. CDR3 bases: TGTGCCAGCAGCCCCGGAGGACTAGCGGGGGACCCCTCCAATGAGCAGTTCTTC. Translation gives CASSPGGLAGDPSNEQFF.

This clone was seen once. V usage is TRBV9 and J usage is TRBJ2-2; tentative D call: TRBD2 (6 bases). The ends were cut back, 0 bases at V and 3 bases at J, with 9 bases in the middle. The CDR3 loop spans 15 amino acids. CDR1 is SGDLS and CDR2 is YYNGEE in the germline V gene. The DNA of the CDR3 is TGTGCCAGCAGCGTAGGGGACTCGCACACCGGGGAGCTGTTTTTT. This codes for CASSVGDSHTGELFF.

This clone was seen more than once but under ten times. The rearrangement uses TRBV5-1 and TRBJ1-4; TRBD1 might be the D (5 bases). Germline lookup yields CDR1 SGHRS and CDR2 YFSETQ. Trimming shortened V by 4 bases and J by 4 bases, and 14 bases separated the two germline ends. CDR3 length: 15 amino acids. DNA for the CDR3: TGCGCCAGCAGCGGACATCGGGGGGATAATGAAAAACTGTTTTTT. Its protein is CASSGHRGDNEKLFF.

On this clone itself: Other DNA sequences from this sample encode an identical CDR3 as well. The CDR3 loop is CASSIGLAGGYEQYF. In DNA, the CDR3 is TGTGCCAGTAGTATTGGACTAGCGGGAGGCTATGAGCAGTACTTC. The chain joins TRBV19 to TRBJ2-7, with 14 nucleotides matching TRBD2. Per germline, CDR1 LNHDA and CDR2 SQIVND (reference sequence). CDR3 length: 15 residues. The V and J ends lost 3 bases and 7 bases, in that order; junction bases with no gene match: 5.

J is TRBJ2-2 and V is TRBV7-3; TRBD1 aligns across 8 bases. The length of the CDR3 is 15 residues. CDR1 is SGHTA and CDR2 is FQGTGA in the germline V gene. With 2 bases clipped from V and 4 bases from J, the junction kept 3 bases outside the gene matches. In nucleotides, the CDR3 is TGTGCCAGCAGCTTATCAGGGGGCAGCACCGGGGAGCTGTTTTTT. It encodes CASSLSGGSTGELFF. Full variable domain (remainder filled in from reference TRBV7-3 and TRBJ2-2): GAGVSQTPSNKVTEKGKYVELRCDPISGHTALYWYRQSLGQGPEFLIYFQGTGAADDSGLPNDRFFAVRPEGSVSTLKIQRTERGDSAVYLCASSLSGGSTGELFFGEGSRLTVL.

J is TRBJ1-2 and V is TRBV5-6, with D perhaps TRBD1 (5 bases). Germline V CDR1 and CDR2: SGHDT, YYEEEE. The length of the CDR3 is 17 residues. Trimming stripped 1 base from V and 5 bases from J, with 21 bases between. This CDR3 reads CASSLLSQGLLGYGYTF. For the CDR3, the DNA is TGTGCCAGCAGCTTGTTATCTCAGGGTCTATTAGGGTATGGCTACACCTTC. The full variable domain, its missing parts supplied by reference TRBV5-6 and TRBJ1-2, is DAGVTQSPTHLIKTRGQQVTLRCSPKSGHDTVSWYQQALGQGPQFIFQYYEEEERQRGNFPDRFSGHQFPNYSSELNVNALLLGDSALYLCASSLLSQGLLGYGYTFGSGTRLTVV.

This sequence joins TRBV6-1 and TRBJ2-1; weak D call: TRBD1 (5 bases). Trimming removed 2 bases at V and 15 bases at J, with 14 bases between. This CDR3 region has 12 residues. In germline, CDR1 is MNHNS, CDR2 SASEGT. DNA of the CDR3: TGTGCCAGCAGTGAACAGGGAACTACATCGTTCTTC. This gives the protein CASSEQGTTSFF.

V gene TRBV15 combines with J gene TRBJ2-7; 8 nucleotides agree with TRBD2. The CDR3 is 18 amino acids. The V and J ends lost 0 bases and 0 bases, in that order; junction bases with no gene match: 10. In germline, CDR1 is LNHNV, CDR2 YYDKDF (reference sequence). The CDR3 coding sequence is TGTGCCACCAGCAGAGATTCGGAGCGGGGGTTCCTCTCCTACGAGCAGTACTTC. The encoded protein is CATSRDSERGFLSYEQYF.

This clone was seen once. The V and J genes are TRBV6-1 and TRBJ1-5, with D possibly TRBD1 on 5 matching bases. The germline V gene encodes CDR1 MNHNS and CDR2 SASEGT. V lost 2 bases, J lost 1 base, and 6 bases lay in between. The CDR3 contains 14 residues. CDR3 nucleotide sequence: TGTGCCAGCAGTGAACAGGGAAGCAATCAGCCCCAGCATTTT. Protein product: CASSEQGSNQPQHF.

The chain combines TRBV5-1 with TRBJ2-1, with a tentative D call TRBD1 (6 bases). V was cut by 3 bases and J by 6 bases, with 10 bases left in between. Germline V lookup: CDR1 SGHRS, CDR2 YFSETQ. The CDR3 spans 13 residues. The DNA for the CDR3 is TGCGCCAGCAGCTCACAGGGCTTCAATGAGCAGTTCTTC. The encoded protein is CASSSQGFNEQFF.

V is TRBV27 and J is TRBJ1-5; possibly TRBD1 for D (6 bases). Trimming stripped 0 bases from V and 1 base from J, with 10 bases between. CDR1 MNHEY and CDR2 SMNVEV come from the germline V gene (reference sequence). This CDR3 is 16 amino acids long. The CDR3 nucleotides read TGTGCCAGCAGTTTATCCCTCACAGGGAGCAATCAGCCCCAGCATTTT. Protein sequence: CASSLSLTGSNQPQHF.

The V call is TRBV9, the J call TRBJ1-2; D is ambiguous. There are 14 residues in the CDR3. Germline values: CDR1 SGDLS, CDR2 YYNGEE. V was cut by 0 bases and J by 1 base, with 7 bases left in between. The CDR3 bases are TGTGCCAGCAGCGTAGACGCGGGTAACTATGGCTACACCTTC. Its translation is CASSVDAGNYGYTF.

The rearrangement uses TRBV7-6 and TRBJ2-1; 7 nucleotides align to TRBD2. The germline V gene encodes CDR1 SGHVS and CDR2 FNYEAQ. CDR3 length equals 14 residues. J gave up 9 bases and V 5 bases, and 10 bases lay outside the gene matches. The DNA for the CDR3 is TGTGCCAGCAGCCTAGACGGGACTAACGGTGAGCAGTTCTTC. As protein: CASSLDGTNGEQFF.

V and J are TRBV13 and TRBJ2-4, with 9 bases identical to TRBD2. This CDR3 is 13 amino acids long. V lost 5 bases to trimming and J lost 9 bases; unmatched junction nucleotides: 5. CDR1 PRHDT and CDR2 FYEKMQ come from the germline V gene (reference sequence). The CDR3 region is CASSGGGAPIQYF. CDR3 nucleotide sequence: TGTGCCAGCAGCGGCGGGGGGGCCCCCATTCAGTACTTC.

This clone was detected ten times or more. This rearrangement joins TRBV5-1 to TRBJ2-2, with 7 bases that match TRBD1. V shed 7 bases and J 1 base; nucleotides not matched to a gene: 1. This CDR3 contains 13 residues. Germline V CDR1 and CDR2: SGHRS, YFSETQ. The DNA of the CDR3 is TGCGCCAGCCGGACAGGGAACACCGGGGAGCTGTTTTTT. This sequence encodes CASRTGNTGELFF.

The chain has TRBV7-9 and TRBJ2-3; D is uncertain. CDR1 and CDR2 (germline): SEHNR, FQNEAQ (reference sequence). Trimming pared 5 bases from V and 0 bases from J, leaving 12 bases between. The CDR3 is 15 residues long. The chain's CDR3 is CASSPMVLSTDTQYF. CDR3 DNA: TGTGCCAGCAGCCCTATGGTACTAAGCACAGATACGCAGTATTTT.

The V call is TRBV25-1, the J call TRBJ1-6; D gene uncertain. V was pared by 4 bases and J by 4 bases, with 11 bases between. Germline assignment: CDR1 MGHDK and CDR2 SYGVNS. The CDR3 has 15 residues. The CDR3: CASSGLPEYNSPLHF. DNA for the CDR3: TGTGCCAGCAGTGGCCTGCCAGAATATAATTCACCCCTCCACTTT.

This clone was recorded a few times. The genes are TRBV29-1 and TRBJ1-3; TRBD1 is a possible D gene (6 bases). V was trimmed by 1 base and J by 0 bases, leaving 10 bases between them. Germline CDR1 reads SQVTM; CDR2 reads ANQGSEA. This CDR3 has 15 residues. CDR3 sequence: CSVEATGRSGNTIYF. For the CDR3, the DNA is TGCAGCGTTGAAGCGACAGGCCGCTCTGGAAACACCATATATTTT.

V and J are TRBV4-3 and TRBJ1-1; 7 bases are a match to TRBD1. Germline values: CDR1 LGHNA, CDR2 YSLEER. The CDR3 totals 20 residues. V lost 3 bases to trimming and J lost 1 base; unmatched junction nucleotides: 20. CDR3 nucleotide sequence: TGCGCCAGCAGCCAGATTCACCCGGGGGCAGGGGGGTCGACGAACACTGAAGCTTTCTTT. It codes for CASSQIHPGAGGSTNTEAFF.

With respect to this clone: One end of the junction is discordant with germline, which a read error may explain. CDR3 amino acids: CASSLGAGEARAF. CDR3 DNA: TGTGCCAGCAGTTTAGGGGCCGGGGAGGCGAGGGCCTTC. This rearrangement joins TRBV12-3 or TRBV12-4 to TRBJ1-2; D remains ambiguous. This CDR3 region has 13 residues.

This chain uses TRBV29-1 with TRBJ2-1; the D is unclear. Trimming took 3 bases from V and 6 from J, leaving 12 bases between them. The germline CDR1 and CDR2 sequences are SQVTM and ANQGSEA. CDR3 length: 13 amino acids. Here the CDR3 reads CSVDYWAGNEQFF. CDR3 sequence (DNA): TGCAGCGTTGATTATTGGGCCGGCAATGAGCAGTTCTTC.

The chain has TRBV5-1 and TRBJ1-2; D uncertain. Trimming took off 2 bases at V and 0 bases at J, with 11 bases between the two ends. There are 15 residues in the CDR3. CDR1 and CDR2 (germline): SGHRS, YFSETQ. CDR3 DNA: TGCGCCAGCAGCTTAGATCATGGAGCTAACTATGGCTACACCTTC. It yields the protein CASSLDHGANYGYTF.

The chain joins TRBV6-5 to TRBJ2-1; the D gene is possibly TRBD2 (6 bases). V dropped 6 bases and J dropped 1 base, with 13 bases sitting between them. This CDR3 region has 15 residues. Germline CDR1 MNHEY, CDR2 SVGAGI. CDR3 loop: CASSPGDLSYNEQFF. CDR3 nucleotide sequence: TGTGCCAGCAGCCCCGGGGACTTATCCTACAATGAGCAGTTCTTC.

The rearrangement links TRBV19 to TRBJ1-1; no reliable D call. Deletions cut 7 bases from V and 4 bases from J, with 16 bases between. Germline-derived CDR1 and CDR2 are LNHDA and SQIVND (reference sequence). CDR3 size: 14 residues. In DNA, the CDR3 is TGTGCCAGTACGAGGGAGAATACGGGCACTGAAGCTTTCTTT. As protein: CASTRENTGTEAFF.

This clone was counted once. The chain has TRBV7-5 and TRBJ1-5. TRBV7-5 is a listed pseudogene. This CDR3 region has 14 residues. The CDR3 here is CARSSIPGVQPQHF. The CDR3 nucleotides are TGTGCCAGAAGCTCTATTCCGGGGGTTCAGCCCCAGCATTTT.

This clone was observed a single time. The chain recombines TRBV15 with TRBJ1-2, with unresolved D. The V gene lost 4 bases and the J gene lost 4 bases, with 16 bases spanning the gap. CDR3 size: 15 residues. Germline V gene sequence: CDR1 LNHNV, CDR2 YYDKDF (reference sequence). CDR3 amino acids: CATSTRSAIAYGYTF. CDR3 sequence (DNA): TGTGCCACCAGCACCCGGTCCGCAATAGCCTATGGCTACACCTTC.

This clone was recorded a few times. J is TRBJ2-1 and V is TRBV5-6, with unresolved D. Germline V gives CDR1 SGHDT, CDR2 YYEEEE. This CDR3 has 14 amino acids. Trimming took 2 bases from V and 8 from J, leaving 14 bases between them. This chain's CDR3 is CASSFGLTVDEQFF. The CDR3 coding sequence is TGTGCCAGCAGCTTCGGTCTCACGGTGGATGAGCAGTTCTTC.